The 2 T cell receptor delta chains in this list originate from one sample, sequenced in a study of gamma-delta chains in newborns, infants, children. TCRdb re-called clones from the reads via CATT. Here the sample spans over 4,000 delta-chain clones, about 6.1% being singletons. Sequencing used blood. The origin of the receptors is a child who was a newborn, infant or young child, either healthy, febrile or measles-vaccinated (not recorded which).

A few counts support this clone. This sequence may be a read error, since a much larger clone differs from it by one base. The CDR3: CACDTGLGDTSSWDTRQMFF. The DNA for the CDR3 is TGTGCCTGTGACACCGGACTGGGGGATACGAGCTCCTGGGACACCCGACAGATGTTTTTC. The V gene is TRDV2, the J gene TRDJ3, with 13 bases identical to TRDD3. The J gene, not given by TCRdb, was assigned here from a germline match of the nucleotide sequence. This CDR3 spans 20 amino acids. The junction had 4 bases not matched to a gene; V was cut back by 0 bases and J by 0 bases. Looked up from germline, CDR1 is GEAIGNYY and CDR2 is EKD.

This clone was counted only a few times. The identical CDR3 is also encoded by other nucleotide sequences in the sample. The chain couples TRDV2 to TRDJ3, with 9 bases aligning to TRDD3. The CDR3 runs 19 residues. V was clipped by 1 base and J by 0 bases; unmatched bases: 6. The germline V gene has CDR1 GEAIGNYY and CDR2 EKD. The CDR3 is CACDTVLGDSSWDTRQMFF. In DNA form, the CDR3 reads TGTGCCTGTGACACTGTATTGGGGGATAGCTCCTGGGACACCCGACAGATGTTTTTC.